The subject of this entry is one T cell receptor (beta chain). The ends were cut back, 0 bases at V and 10 bases at J, with 13 bases in the middle. The germline gives CDR1 DFQATT, CDR2 SNEGSKA (reference sequence). This CDR3 is built from 14 residues. The TCR beta profiling, which covered VDJ combination and CDR3 sequence, was carried out using genomic DNA as the template. TCRdb itself ran the reads through MiXCR, one entry per CDR3 protein. Counted here are 120,000 or so distinct CDR3 sequences, about two fifths occurring once; the ten biggest clones make up over 2%. The entry originates in a study of CD8+CD57+ T cells in acquired aplastic anemia. Sequencing involved patients with CD8+CD57+ cell expansion previously shown by flow cytometry.

This rearrangement joins TRBV20-1 to TRBJ1-6; tentative D call: TRBD1 (5 bases). Source material: sorted CD4+, CD8+, or CD8+CD57+ T cells (not recorded which) from PBMCs. The clonotype comes from a human donor with aplastic anemia. The CDR3 loop reads CSARDGGVNSPLHF. The CDR3 coding sequence is TGCAGTGCTAGAGATGGGGGGGTTAACTCACCCCTCCACTTT.